The clone carrying this T cell receptor beta chain was seen a few times. What it binds is unknown. PCR involved 60 Vbeta and 13 Jbeta primers. Under the authors' procedure: Later analysis identified tens of millions of unique TCR beta chains, about 10 million shared. Clones were read by immunoSEQ multiplex PCR, and TCRdb kept only the in-frame ones, dropping some. The V and J calls and clone size come from that table; D and trimming were worked out from the DNA. The sample shows around 99,000 clones, about 76% of them seen only once. This record comes from a study of cytomegalovirus exposure and HLA in healthy donors. Overall study context: Earlier, 95 million to 130 million unique TCR beta sequences were recovered from approximately 200 million T cells by an analysis. Study-level points and caveats: Within a later analysis, the majority of CMV-associated TCR beta chains appeared HLA-restricted. Approximately 18,000 TCR beta sequences were associated with HLA alleles at 0.05 false discovery rate in a later analysis.

CDR1 LNHDA and CDR2 SQIVND come from the germline V gene (reference sequence). Trimming removed 4 bases from V and 10 bases from J, with 17 bases in between. This CDR3 is 15 amino acids long. V and J are TRBV19 and TRBJ1-6; possible D gene TRBD1, 5 bases. The material sequenced was PBMCs. This TCR was sampled from a middle-aged man in good health and CMV-seronegative. As DNA, the CDR3 is TGTGCCAGTAGTAGTAGGGGCGCCCAGAGGTCACCCCTCCACTTT. The encoded protein is CASSSRGAQRSPLHF.